Included here is one T cell receptor (beta chain) sequence, with context. It has no known antigen specificity. No qualities accompany the bases; no much larger clone lies one base away. The cohort comprised more than 550 healthy bone marrow donors. All cohort members were sampled while nominally healthy, although unrecorded immune exposures were likely present. The donor tested CMV seronegative, placing the donor among the 352 seronegative members of the cohort. A peripheral blood sample was collected from each donor, and TCR beta sequencing was performed on peripheral blood mononuclear cells. Genomic DNA extraction from the blood cell samples was performed with the Qiagen DNeasy Blood Extraction Kit. The library was made by the immunoSEQ multiplex PCR assay. A mixture of 60 forward primers for TCR Vbeta segments and 13 reverse primers for TCR Jbeta segments was used in the multiplex PCR. Amplification of the CDR3 region of rearranged TCR beta genes was performed with a multiplex PCR assay on genomic DNA. On the Illumina HiSeq System, the amplified TCR beta libraries were sequenced as 87-base-pair reads. In the original analysis: A later analysis tallied about 77 million unique TCR beta chains across the roughly 610 repertoires, and some 10 million of those chains were shared by two or more donors. To remove PCR and sequencing errors, raw reads were error-corrected and collapsed into unique sequences using a nearest-neighbor algorithm that merged closely related sequences. To assign V, D and J gene segments, CDR3 sequences were aligned to IMGT reference sequences. Each retained sequence needed at least a six-nucleotide match to both a V gene segment and a J gene segment. Rearrangements were called productive when the CDR3 lacked stop codons and stayed in frame with V and J; all others were non-productive. Following IMGT convention, CDR3 was defined as the stretch from the second conserved V-encoded cysteine up to the conserved J-encoded phenylalanine. The earlier analysis of roughly 590 of the donors excluded sequences that lacked an unambiguous match to a single V gene segment. In an earlier analysis of almost 600 of the donors, a V segment was called functional when productive rearrangements were above 56.7%, and segregating when the standard deviation between donors exceeded 5%. A statistical classification framework was built for diagnosing cytomegalovirus status from the catalog of TCR beta chain sequences. In a later analysis, TCR nucleotide sequences were compared against IMGT/GENE-DB human TR gene sequences so that V and J genes could be assigned. Using the TCRdist pipeline, a later analysis assigned CDR3 sequences along with most-parsimonious VDJ recombination scenarios. In a later analysis, each TCR beta chain was defined by its CDR3 amino acid sequence together with its V-gene family, and reads without a unique V-gene family were excluded. As a way to deal with suspected cross-contamination and a sequencing artifact, a later analysis dropped hundreds of nucleotide sequences that were highly shared and had low generation probability. In a later analysis, a clonal expansion index for each public chain was calculated from normalized within-repertoire ranks of inferred template counts. In a later analysis, generation probabilities were computed with a VDJ recombination model fitted to out-of-frame rearrangements, and the resulting probabilities were checked against IGoR. In a later analysis, TCR-TCR, TCR-HLA and TCR-CMV co-occurrence was scored with hypergeometric tests, and a repertoire-size bias correction was applied to TCR pairs. A later analysis estimated false discovery rates by permuting HLA or CMV assignments 20 times. In a later analysis, co-occurring TCRs were grouped using DBSCAN, and TCRdist sequence similarity was added for clustering within HLA-allele-positive subsets. Co-occurrence clustering excluded repertoires with fewer than 30,000 or more than 120,000 public chains, plus five with anomalous nucleotide sharing. Here the immuneACCESS table is served through TCRdb, limited to in-frame sequences with V and J called. Missing clones are a known gap in these copies; in checked studies unresolved V genes cover under half, and the rest lacks a known reason. V and J calls and clone size are as listed in that table; D and trimming were resolved from the DNA. For this sample there are 150,000 to 200,000 clones; 68% appear just once. Of the sample, about 1.3% falls within the top ten clones.

These data are taken from a study of cytomegalovirus exposure and HLA in healthy donors listed by TCRdb under 2017. With respect to the entire study: An earlier analysis of approximately 640 of the donors reported about 290 Gb of sequence data and 120 million or so unique TCR beta sequences from 150 million to 200 million T cells. Every repertoire in the discovery cohort had been generated on one and the same sequencing platform. Donor age, sex, ethnicity and CMV serostatus were compiled alongside the repertoire data. In the later analysis, no new phenotypic data were used to find candidate immune exposures; instead, reliance was placed on TCR beta sequences and their occurrence across donors. Several DR-DQ haplotypes were handled as single units for association and clustering, since linkage in the cohort was strong. A later analysis re-analyzed previously published TCR beta repertoires from 660 or so donors and added high-resolution HLA genotyping to study TCR occurrence patterns. The aim of the study was to test whether cataloging public T cell receptors could identify signatures of past pathogen exposure. An earlier analysis of more than 450 of the donors used high-throughput TCR beta sequencing to judge whether each TCR beta V gene segment behaved as functional or pseudogenic. Using immunosequencing, the study profiled T cell repertoires from 500 to 800 subjects and related those repertoires to cytomegalovirus serostatus. Along with the approximately 620-subject first cohort, a separate validation cohort of over a hundred different subjects was used. Both class I and class II loci were covered by HLA typing, at four-digit resolution. An early release that covered more than 550 HLA-typed donors contained approximately 300 gigabases of sequencing data and about 93 million unique TCR sequences. A later genetic analysis took genome-wide SNP genotypes for about 55% of the roughly 700 donors and used that subset as a discovery cohort. Among 300 to 450 genotyped donors of the cohort, an average of approximately 230,000 unique TCR beta nucleotide sequences were sequenced per donor, roughly 20% of them non-productive. Of the approximately 370 genotyped donors, approximately 80% were placed in the genetic ancestry cluster associated with self-reported Caucasian donors. High-throughput TCR immunosequencing, statistical association of individual TCRs with disease status, and machine learning were combined to predict cytomegalovirus infection status. Typing coverage differed by locus: A, B, C, DRB1 and DQB1 were typed in roughly 629-630 donors, DQA1 in approximately 520, DPA1 in roughly 590, and DPB1 in approximately 450.

Study-wide conclusions, independent of this receptor: In a later analysis, HLA-associated TCR beta chains showed more clonal expansion and lower generation probabilities than non-associated chains that were equally common. A few of the identified cytomegalovirus-associated TCR beta chains were confirmed in vitro to be specific for cytomegalovirus antigens. An earlier analysis of around 500 of the donors showed that most TCR beta V segments appeared in productive rearrangements either about 87% or about 30% of the time, which broadly matched IMGT annotations. A further reported finding was that TCR beta sequences accurately predicted the HLA-A and HLA-B alleles for most subjects in the first cohort. In a later analysis, TCR association rates were found to vary across HLA loci, with the most associated TCRs seen for DRB1 alleles and the fewest for HLA-C alleles. HLA typing was unavailable for some donors at each locus, so association tests used only the typed subset. When HLA alleles, especially DR and DQ, strongly co-occurred, TCR associations were difficult to assign to individual alleles. In both the original and validation cohorts, the classifier was reported to diagnose cytomegalovirus status with high specificity and sensitivity. The authors suggested that the approach could potentially be generalized to other disease states and immunological phenotypes. The study gave a list of 150 to 200 TCR beta chains associated with cytomegalovirus. For the cohort, immune exposure information was limited to CMV serostatus. Roughly uniform sequencing depth across donors was assumed in presence/absence analyses, although this assumption may not hold. Linkage disequilibrium might explain the correlated functional status among segregating V segments, but an unknown experimental factor could not be excluded. The earlier analysis of approximately 540 of the donors excluded over 15 rarely observed V segments, including chromosome 9 orphons, because counts were too low. A cluster of highly shared sequence variants was judged likely to be a technical artifact of the sequencing pipeline. A later genetic analysis reported fewer N-insertions in productive TCRs among donors in an Asian-associated ancestry cluster than the roughly 700-donor mean. A later genetic analysis associated a missense DCLRE1C variant with V-gene and J-gene trimming of TCR beta chains, and an independent cohort replicated the association. In a later analysis, most CMV-associated TCR beta chains were found to appear HLA-restricted, with HLA associations seemingly driven largely by CMV exposure. Specific HLA alleles were associated with over 15,000 TCR beta sequences at a false discovery rate of 0.05 in a later analysis. Some IMGT-functional V segments, including TRBV6-2 and TRBV6-3, could not be distinguished by the 87-base-pair reads and were therefore excluded. A later analysis reported that several top co-occurrence clusters appeared linked to parvovirus B19, influenza, CMV and Epstein-Barr virus. In this cohort, only TCR beta chains were sequenced, and detectable features were limited by the absence of alpha or paired-chain data. Across donors, most TCR sequences were observed very rarely, whereas some public TCRs were present in many individuals.

The CDR3 contains 12 residues, cysteine and phenylalanine counted. Only the CDR3 region is kept as DNA, spanning 36 bases read in frame from base 1. From a lookup of the germline V gene (reference sequence), CDR1 and CDR2 are SGHNT and YYREEE. Trimming costs V 4 bases and J 7 bases, and their ends lie 10 bases apart. The sequence joins TRBV5-4 to TRBJ2-3; TRBD1 is possibly the D segment (7 matching bases). The sample consisted of PBMCs. The TCR comes from a man over 45 in good health and CMV-seronegative. CDR3 region: CASSAGGNTQYF. The nucleotides are TGTGCCAGCAGCGCAGGGGGGAATACGCAGTATTTT.